The clone carrying this T cell receptor (beta chain) was counted once. Libraries were prepared by immunoSEQ multiplex PCR; TCRdb keeps only in-frame clonotypes and omits some of them. In the table there are 250,000 to 300,000 clones, 81% of which are singletons. These data come from a study of blood T cell repertoires in COVID-19. In the study overall: T cells, B-cell-depleted T cells, or PBMCs supplied cDNA or gDNA.

Trimming stripped 2 bases from V and 6 bases from J, with 11 bases between. The CDR3 totals 13 residues. Germline CDR1 is SGHNT and CDR2 is YYREEE (reference sequence). The chain uses TRBV5-4 and TRBJ1-2, with TRBD1 as a possible D gene (5 bases). This sequence was found in a woman aged 55-69 years with active or convalescent COVID-19. The sequenced material came from peripheral blood. The CDR3 reads CASSFQGRDGYTF. CDR3 nucleotides: TGTGCCAGCAGCTTTCAGGGAAGAGATGGCTACACCTTC.